These 13 T cell receptor beta chains came from one sample sequenced in a study of cytomegalovirus exposure and HLA in healthy donors. PCR employed 60 Vbeta and 13 Jbeta primers. Profiling relied on immunoSEQ multiplex PCR, and the TCRdb table lists in-frame clones only, not all of them. The sample consists of about 94,000 clones, roughly 86% of them appearing once. Sequenced: PBMCs. The receptors shown here come from a human donor in good health.

The chain couples TRBV6-4 to TRBJ2-6, with 9 nucleotides matching TRBD1. The CDR3 extends over 17 amino acids. Per germline, CDR1 MRHNA and CDR2 SNTAGT. The trim removed 2 bases at V and 4 bases at J, leaving 6 bases unmatched. The CDR3 reads CASSDIGTGSGANVLTF. As DNA, the CDR3 is TGTGCCAGCAGTGACATTGGGACAGGGTCCGGGGCCAACGTCCTGACTTTC.

The chain joins TRBV6-4 to TRBJ2-7, with 10 bases fitting TRBD2. Germline V gene data show CDR1 as MRHNA and CDR2 as SNTAGT. J lost 5 bases, V lost 3 bases, and 7 bases had no gene match. CDR3 length equals 15 residues. CDR3 nucleotide sequence: TGTGCCAGCAGTGAGGCTAGCGGGAGTCCCCACGAGCAGTACTTC. As protein: CASSEASGSPHEQYF.

The chain has TRBV7-2 and TRBJ2-2; the match to TRBD1 covers 10 bases. The CDR3 loop spans 15 amino acids. The V segment lost 5 bases and the J segment 5 bases; nucleotides outside the gene matches: 5. From germline, CDR1 is SGHTA and CDR2 FQGNSA. The CDR3 loop is CASSQGQGRTGELFF. The CDR3 nucleotides are TGTGCCAGCAGCCAGGGACAGGGGAGGACCGGGGAGCTGTTTTTT. The full variable domain, in which reference TRBV7-2 and TRBJ2-2 provide the parts outside the CDR3, is GAGVSQSPSNKVTEKGKDVELRCDPISGHTALYWYRQSLGQGLEFLIYFQGNSAPDKSGLPSDRFSAERTGGSVSTLTIQRTQQEDSAVYLCASSQGQGRTGELFFGEGSRLTVL.

The gene calls are TRBV29-1 and TRBJ2-7, with a possible D match to TRBD2 (6 bases). The CDR3 contains 15 residues. The V end lost 4 bases, the J end lost 6 bases, and 22 bases lay between the germline ends. Germline CDR1 and CDR2: SQVTM and ANQGSEA. This CDR3 is CSVGYGRQGKSEQYF. The CDR3 DNA sequence: TGCAGCGTTGGGTATGGGAGGCAGGGAAAGAGCGAGCAGTACTTC.

V is TRBV14 and J is TRBJ2-3; 9 bases agree with TRBD2. The CDR3 loop spans 14 amino acids. Germline V gene data show CDR1 as SGHDN and CDR2 as FVKESK. The ends lost 2 bases at V and 5 bases at J; junction bases unmatched: 2. The CDR3 reads CASSQLAGQDTQYF. The CDR3 bases are TGTGCCAGCAGCCAACTAGCGGGGCAAGATACGCAGTATTTT.

A single count supports this clone. V is TRBV19 and J is TRBJ2-5, with TRBD1 identical over 9 bases. Germline CDR1 reads LNHDA; CDR2 reads SQIVND (reference sequence). Germline trimming cut 5 bases from V and 5 bases from J; bases unmatched to any gene: 9. The CDR3 runs to 15 residues. The DNA of the CDR3 is TGTGCCAGTAGTGAGAGGGACAGGGTCCTTGAGACCCAGTACTTC. Translated: CASSERDRVLETQYF. Full variable domain (outside the CDR3, taken from reference TRBV19 and TRBJ2-5): DGGITQSPKYLFRKEGQNVTLSCEQNLNHDAMYWYRQDPGQGLRLIYYSQIVNDFQKGDIAEGYSVSREKKESFPLTVTSAQKNPTAFYLCASSERDRVLETQYFGPGTRLLVL.

Within the sample, this clone is medium-sized. The gene calls are TRBV5-6 and TRBJ2-5; 8 bases line up with TRBD2. The germline gives CDR1 SGHDT, CDR2 YYEEEE. This CDR3 region has 16 residues. With 4 bases clipped from V and 4 bases from J, the junction kept 12 bases outside the gene matches. As DNA, the CDR3 is TGTGCCAGCAGCCACCGGGGGGGGCGGGAGTCAGAGACCCAGTACTTC. Translating it yields CASSHRGGRESETQYF.

V is TRBV7-3 and J is TRBJ2-7, with a weak D call TRBD2 (5 bases). V was shortened by 5 bases and J by 7 bases, with 12 bases between the two germline ends. This CDR3 comprises 12 residues. Germline V CDR1 and CDR2: SGHTA, FQGTGA. The CDR3 is CASSTPPGEQYF. The CDR3 coding sequence is TGTGCCAGCAGCACACCCCCGGGGGAGCAGTACTTC.

This chain links TRBV7-9 with TRBJ1-2; D gene uncertain. Trimming took off 1 base at V and 2 bases at J, with 8 bases between the two ends. CDR1 SEHNR and CDR2 FQNEAQ come from the germline V gene (reference sequence). The CDR3 has 14 amino acids. CDR3 residues: CASSLGTENYGYTF. The CDR3 nucleotides are TGTGCCAGCAGCTTAGGTACGGAGAACTATGGCTACACCTTC.

This clone was seen only a few times. The rearrangement joins TRBV5-5 to TRBJ2-7, with TRBD1 identical over 9 bases. Germline V lookup: CDR1 SGHKS, CDR2 YYEKEE (reference sequence). With 5 bases clipped from V and 5 bases from J, the junction kept 8 bases outside the gene matches. The CDR3 spans 14 residues. CDR3 DNA: TGTGCCAGCAGACCGGGACAGGGATACCACGAGCAGTACTTC. This gives the protein CASRPGQGYHEQYF.

The V call is TRBV7-7, the J call TRBJ2-1, with 14 bases matching TRBD2. J was trimmed by 7 bases and V by 5 bases; bases with no gene match: 4. Germline V gives CDR1 SSHAT, CDR2 FNYEAQ (reference sequence). This CDR3 is 15 amino acids long. CDR3 DNA sequence: TGTGCCAGCAGCCCCGGGACTAGCGGGAGTAATGAGCAGTTCTTC. Translated, it gives CASSPGTSGSNEQFF.

The chain employs TRBV28 and TRBJ1-1; TRBD1 is a possible D gene (5 bases). V lost 7 bases and J lost 11, with 20 bases in between. This CDR3 has 13 amino acids. CDR1 and CDR2 (germline): MDHEN, SYDVKM. The CDR3: CASTLGGSLEAFF. The DNA of the CDR3 is TGTGCCAGCACCCTGGGGGGGAGCCTTGAGGCTTTCTTT.

V and J are TRBV7-8 and TRBJ1-6; 7 bases fit TRBD1. Trimming cost V 5 bases and J 4 bases; bases outside gene matches: 8. Germline V gene data show CDR1 as SGHVS and CDR2 as FQNEAQ. This CDR3 spans 16 amino acids. The CDR3 region is CASSVGTDPYNSPLHF. Written as DNA, the CDR3 is TGTGCCAGCAGCGTGGGGACAGATCCTTATAATTCACCCCTCCACTTT.